The present T cell receptor beta chain was sequenced within a study of blood T cell repertoires in COVID-19. Sequencing was performed with immunoSEQ multiplex PCR; in TCRdb, only in-frame clones are kept and a portion is missing. The profile shows roughly 440,000 clones, about 91% of them singletons. V lost 4 bases and J lost 1, with 7 bases in between. Germline V gives CDR1 SNHLY, CDR2 FYNNEI. This CDR3 contains 13 residues. The V gene is TRBV2, the J gene TRBJ1-1; D not resolved. The sequencing sample was made of peripheral blood. This clonotype was sampled from a woman in her fifties or sixties with COVID-19, enrolled during active disease. CDR3 loop: CASSGSGNTEAFF. The DNA of the CDR3 is TGTGCCAGCAGTGGGTCGGGGAACACTGAAGCTTTCTTT.